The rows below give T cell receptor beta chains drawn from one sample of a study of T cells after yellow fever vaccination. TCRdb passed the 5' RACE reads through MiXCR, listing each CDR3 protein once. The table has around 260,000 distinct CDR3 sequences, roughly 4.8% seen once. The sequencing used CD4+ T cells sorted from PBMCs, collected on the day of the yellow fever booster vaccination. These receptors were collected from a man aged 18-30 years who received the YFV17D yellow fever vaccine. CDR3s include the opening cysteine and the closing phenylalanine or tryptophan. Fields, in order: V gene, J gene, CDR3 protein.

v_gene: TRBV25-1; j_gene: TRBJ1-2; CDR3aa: CASSDPPGYGYTF
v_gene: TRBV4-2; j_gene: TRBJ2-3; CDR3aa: CASSQDRLAGARVDTQYF
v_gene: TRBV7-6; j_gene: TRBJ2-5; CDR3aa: CASSRLGQPQETQYF
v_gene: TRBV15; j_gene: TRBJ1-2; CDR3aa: CATSRDTTGGNGYTF
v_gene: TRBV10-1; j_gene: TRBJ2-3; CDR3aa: CASSEYDTQYF
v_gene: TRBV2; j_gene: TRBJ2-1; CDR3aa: CASTGDRGNEQFF
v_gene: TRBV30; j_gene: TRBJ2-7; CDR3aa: CARGGASGGSEQYF
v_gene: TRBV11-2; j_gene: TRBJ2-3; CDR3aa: CASSSLWGGTDTQYF
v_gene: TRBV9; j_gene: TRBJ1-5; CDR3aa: CASSVVREDSPHQPQHF
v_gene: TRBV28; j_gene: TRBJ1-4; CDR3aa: CASSSDRGRGQLFF
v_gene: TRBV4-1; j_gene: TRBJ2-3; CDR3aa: CASSQAGTYTDTQYF
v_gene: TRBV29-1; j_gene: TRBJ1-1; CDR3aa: CSVLGQMNTEAFF
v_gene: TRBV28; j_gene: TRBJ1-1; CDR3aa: CAAHSPGEMEAFF
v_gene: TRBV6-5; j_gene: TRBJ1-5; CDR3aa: CASSSGVQPQHF
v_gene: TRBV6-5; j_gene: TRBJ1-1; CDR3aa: CASSTGVGTEAFF
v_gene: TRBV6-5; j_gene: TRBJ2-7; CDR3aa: CASRSGTGIYEQYF
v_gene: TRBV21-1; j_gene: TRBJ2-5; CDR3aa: CASSTLQQETQYF
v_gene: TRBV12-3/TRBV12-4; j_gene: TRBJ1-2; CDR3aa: CASSLRRQGAGGYTF
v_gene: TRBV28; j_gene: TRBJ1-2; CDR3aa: CASSFLGHGYTF
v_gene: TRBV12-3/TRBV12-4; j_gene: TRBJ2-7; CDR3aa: CASSRTGRTWF
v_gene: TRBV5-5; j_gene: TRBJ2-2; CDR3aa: CASSFLAGYTGELFF
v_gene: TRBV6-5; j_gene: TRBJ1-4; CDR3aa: CASRVDFSGSPFF
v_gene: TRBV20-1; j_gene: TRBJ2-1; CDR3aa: CSATGTSFINEQFF
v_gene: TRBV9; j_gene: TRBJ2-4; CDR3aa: CASSPTGGPHIQYF
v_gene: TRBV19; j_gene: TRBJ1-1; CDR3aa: CAVGGWTEAFF
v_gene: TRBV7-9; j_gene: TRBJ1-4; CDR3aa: CASSPRTAFNEKLFF
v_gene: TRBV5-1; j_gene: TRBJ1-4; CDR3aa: CASSSTGAPNEKLFF
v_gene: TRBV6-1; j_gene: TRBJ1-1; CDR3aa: CASIRRFDTEAFF
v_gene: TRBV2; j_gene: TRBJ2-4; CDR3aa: CASRGLAGVNIQYF
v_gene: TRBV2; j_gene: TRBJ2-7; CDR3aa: CASSESSGASSYEQYF
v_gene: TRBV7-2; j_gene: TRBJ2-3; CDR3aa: CASSLRVQSTDTQYF
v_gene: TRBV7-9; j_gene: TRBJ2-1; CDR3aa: CASSFFGGPSYNEQFF
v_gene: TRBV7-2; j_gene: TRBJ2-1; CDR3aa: CASSFRTSGGNEQFF
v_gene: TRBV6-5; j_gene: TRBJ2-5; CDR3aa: CASSYAGTQETQYF
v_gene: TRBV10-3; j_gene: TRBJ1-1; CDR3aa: CAISLGRAEAFF
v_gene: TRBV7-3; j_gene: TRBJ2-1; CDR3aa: CASSRGRGQGDGEQFF
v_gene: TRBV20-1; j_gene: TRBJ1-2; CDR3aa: CSVNVWSLTGVDGYTF
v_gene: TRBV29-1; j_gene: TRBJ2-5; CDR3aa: CSVEGGPETQYF
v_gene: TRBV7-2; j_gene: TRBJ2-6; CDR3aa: CASSLVGRIDSGANVLTF
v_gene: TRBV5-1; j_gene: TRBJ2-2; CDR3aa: CASSWMPGLGRVFAAGELFF
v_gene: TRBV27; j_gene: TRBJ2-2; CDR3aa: CASSWYAFARNTGELFF
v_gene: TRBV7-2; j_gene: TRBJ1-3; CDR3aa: CASSLEGGRFGNTIYF
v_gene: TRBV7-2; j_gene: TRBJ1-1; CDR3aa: CASRRGSTEAFF
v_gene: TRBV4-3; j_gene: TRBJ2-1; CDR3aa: CASSPGSSSYNEQFF
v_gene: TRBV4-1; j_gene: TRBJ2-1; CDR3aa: CASSYSSGGPYNEQFF
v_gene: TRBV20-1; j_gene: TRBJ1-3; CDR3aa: CSAPDRNSGNTIYF
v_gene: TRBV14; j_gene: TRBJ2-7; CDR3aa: CASSRTSAHEQYF
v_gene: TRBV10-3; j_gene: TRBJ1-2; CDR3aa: CAISESTGEYYGYTF
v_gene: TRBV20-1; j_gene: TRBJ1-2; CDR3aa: CSAIRPREGGGYTF
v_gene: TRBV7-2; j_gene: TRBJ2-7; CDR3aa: CASSLEGSGVPREQYF
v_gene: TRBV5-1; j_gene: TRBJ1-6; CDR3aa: CASGDRDNSPLHF
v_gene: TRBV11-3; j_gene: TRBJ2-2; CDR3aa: CASSPWASGELFF
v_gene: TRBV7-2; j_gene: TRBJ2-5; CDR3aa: CASSHQTGQETQYF
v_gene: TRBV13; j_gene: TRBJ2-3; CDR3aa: CASRPGGVGTDTQYF